This T cell receptor beta chain was sequenced for a study of cytomegalovirus exposure and HLA in healthy donors. This CDR3 region has 15 residues. V was cut by 1 base and J by 1 base, with 8 bases left in between. Germline loops: CDR1 SGHDT, CDR2 YYEEEE. The PCR contained 60 Vbeta and 13 Jbeta primers. Only in-frame clones appear in the TCRdb table, and some are missing; sequencing was by immunoSEQ multiplex PCR. Among some 180,000 clones listed, over 70% were seen once. Points on this clone: Its specificity is unknown.

Findings and caveats of the study: Most TCR sequences showed up rarely, but some public TCRs showed up in many donors.

The chain is built from TRBV5-6 and TRBJ2-2; no reliable D call. Sample: PBMCs. This clonotype originated in a male donor in good health and CMV-seronegative. The CDR3 here is CASSLLAQNTGELFF. DNA of the CDR3: TGTGCCAGCAGCTTGTTAGCACAGAACACCGGGGAGCTGTTTTTT.